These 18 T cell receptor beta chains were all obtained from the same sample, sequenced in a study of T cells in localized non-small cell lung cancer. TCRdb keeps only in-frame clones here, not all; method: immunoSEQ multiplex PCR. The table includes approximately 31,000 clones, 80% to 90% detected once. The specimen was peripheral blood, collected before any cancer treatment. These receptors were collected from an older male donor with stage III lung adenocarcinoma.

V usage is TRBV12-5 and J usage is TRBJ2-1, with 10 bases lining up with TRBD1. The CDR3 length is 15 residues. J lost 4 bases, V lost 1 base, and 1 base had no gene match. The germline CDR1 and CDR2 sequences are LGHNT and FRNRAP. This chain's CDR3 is CASGLGQGAYNEQFF. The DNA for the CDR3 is TGTGCTAGTGGTTTGGGACAGGGGGCGTACAATGAGCAGTTCTTC.

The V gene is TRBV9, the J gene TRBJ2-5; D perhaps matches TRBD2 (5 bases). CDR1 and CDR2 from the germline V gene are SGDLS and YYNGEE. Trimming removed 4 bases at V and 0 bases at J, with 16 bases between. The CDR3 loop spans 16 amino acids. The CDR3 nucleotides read TGTGCCAGCAGCCCCGCCGACGGGGTGTACCAAGAGACCCAGTACTTC. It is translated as CASSPADGVYQETQYF.

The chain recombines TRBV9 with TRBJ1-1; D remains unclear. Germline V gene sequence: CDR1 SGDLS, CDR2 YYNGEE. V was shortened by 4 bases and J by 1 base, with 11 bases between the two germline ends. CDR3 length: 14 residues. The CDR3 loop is CASSPRTENTEAFF. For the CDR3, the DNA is TGTGCCAGCAGCCCTCGGACGGAGAACACTGAAGCTTTCTTT. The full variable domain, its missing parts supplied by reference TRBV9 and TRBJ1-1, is DSGVTQTPKHLITATGQRVTLRCSPRSGDLSVYWYQQSLDQGLQFLIQYYNGEERAKGNILERFSAQQFPDLHSELNLSSLELGDSALYFCASSPRTENTEAFFGQGTRLTVV.

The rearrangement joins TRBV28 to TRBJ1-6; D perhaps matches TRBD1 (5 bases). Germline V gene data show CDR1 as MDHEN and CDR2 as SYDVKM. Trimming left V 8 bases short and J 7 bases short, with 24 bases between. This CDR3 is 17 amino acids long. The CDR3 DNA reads TGTGCCAGCTACTTCTCCCGATGGGGCCAGAGGAATTCACCCCTCCACTTT. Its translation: CASYFSRWGQRNSPLHF.

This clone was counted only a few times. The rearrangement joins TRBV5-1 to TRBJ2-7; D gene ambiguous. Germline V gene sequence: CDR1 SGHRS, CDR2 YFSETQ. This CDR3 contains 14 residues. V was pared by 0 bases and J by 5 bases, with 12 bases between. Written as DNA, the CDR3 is TGCGCCAGCAGCTTGGGTACGGTCACGGACGAGCAGTACTTC. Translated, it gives CASSLGTVTDEQYF.

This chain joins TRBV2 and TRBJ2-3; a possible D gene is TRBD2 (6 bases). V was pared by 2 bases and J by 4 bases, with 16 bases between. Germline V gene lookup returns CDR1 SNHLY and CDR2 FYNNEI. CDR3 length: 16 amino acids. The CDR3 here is CASSELSTGRSDTQYF. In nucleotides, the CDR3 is TGTGCCAGCAGTGAATTGTCTACCGGGAGATCAGATACGCAGTATTTT.

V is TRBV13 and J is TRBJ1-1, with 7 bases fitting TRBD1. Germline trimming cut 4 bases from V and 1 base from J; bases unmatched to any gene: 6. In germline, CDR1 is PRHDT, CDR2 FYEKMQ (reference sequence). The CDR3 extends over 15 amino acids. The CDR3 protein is CASSWWDSPNTEAFF. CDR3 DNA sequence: TGTGCCAGCAGCTGGTGGGACAGCCCGAACACTGAAGCTTTCTTT.

The CDR3: CASSLRVGTVYGYTF. The CDR3 bases are TGTGCCAGCAGCTTGCGGGTGGGGACGGTCTATGGCTACACCTTC. The rearrangement uses TRBV5-6 and TRBJ1-2; possibly TRBD1 for D (5 bases). The ends were cut back, 1 base at V and 4 bases at J, with 14 bases in the middle. This CDR3 region has 15 residues. Germline CDR1 reads SGHDT; CDR2 reads YYEEEE.

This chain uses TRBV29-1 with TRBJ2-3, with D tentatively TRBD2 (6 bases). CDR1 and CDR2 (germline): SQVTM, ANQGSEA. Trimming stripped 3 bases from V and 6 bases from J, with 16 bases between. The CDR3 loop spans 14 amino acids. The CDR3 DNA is TGCAGCGTTGACGGGGAACAGGCGGGGGATACGCAGTATTTT. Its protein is CSVDGEQAGDTQYF.

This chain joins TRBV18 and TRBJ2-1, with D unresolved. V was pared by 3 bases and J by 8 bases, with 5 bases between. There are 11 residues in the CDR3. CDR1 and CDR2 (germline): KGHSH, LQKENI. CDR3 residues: CASSPDDEQFF. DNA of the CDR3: TGTGCCAGCTCACCGGACGATGAGCAGTTCTTC.

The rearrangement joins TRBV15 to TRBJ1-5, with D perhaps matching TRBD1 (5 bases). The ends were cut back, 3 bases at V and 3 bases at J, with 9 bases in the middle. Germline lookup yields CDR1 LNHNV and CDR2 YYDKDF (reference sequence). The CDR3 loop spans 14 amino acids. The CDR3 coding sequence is TGTGCCACCAGCAGCCGGGGCAACAATCAGCCCCAGCATTTT. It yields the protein CATSSRGNNQPQHF.

This CDR3 is CASSLFRTGGIKLFF. Written as DNA, the CDR3 is TGTGCCAGCAGTTTATTTCGGACAGGGGGCATAAAACTGTTTTTT. The rearrangement links TRBV28 to TRBJ1-4, with 11 bases lining up with TRBD1. Germline V CDR1 and CDR2: MDHEN, SYDVKM. The V gene end was trimmed by 1 base and the J gene end by 10 bases; junction bases not matched to a gene: 5. This CDR3 spans 15 amino acids.

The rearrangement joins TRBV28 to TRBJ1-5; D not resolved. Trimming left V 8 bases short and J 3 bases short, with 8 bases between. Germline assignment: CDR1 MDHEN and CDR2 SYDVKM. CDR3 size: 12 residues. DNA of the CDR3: TGTGCCAGCTACTCGAACAATCAGCCCCAGCATTTT. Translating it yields CASYSNNQPQHF.

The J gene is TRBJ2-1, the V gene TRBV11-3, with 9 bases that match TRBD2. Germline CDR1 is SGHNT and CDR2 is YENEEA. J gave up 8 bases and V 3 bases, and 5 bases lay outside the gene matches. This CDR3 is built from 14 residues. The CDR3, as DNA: TGTGCCAGCAGCTTGAGCGGGGGGAAAGATGAGCAGTTCTTC. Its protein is CASSLSGGKDEQFF.

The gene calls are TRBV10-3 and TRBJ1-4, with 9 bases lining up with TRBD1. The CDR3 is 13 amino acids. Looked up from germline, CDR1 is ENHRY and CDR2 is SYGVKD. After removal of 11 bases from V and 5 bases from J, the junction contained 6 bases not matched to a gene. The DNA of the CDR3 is TGTGCCTCCCGGGACAGGGTAAATGAAAAACTGTTTTTT. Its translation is CASRDRVNEKLFF.

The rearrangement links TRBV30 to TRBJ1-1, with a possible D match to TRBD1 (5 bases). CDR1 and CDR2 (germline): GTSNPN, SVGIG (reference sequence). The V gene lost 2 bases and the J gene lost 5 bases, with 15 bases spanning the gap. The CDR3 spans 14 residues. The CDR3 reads CAWSYGAGRTEAFF. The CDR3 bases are TGTGCCTGGAGTTATGGGGCAGGGCGGACTGAAGCTTTCTTT.

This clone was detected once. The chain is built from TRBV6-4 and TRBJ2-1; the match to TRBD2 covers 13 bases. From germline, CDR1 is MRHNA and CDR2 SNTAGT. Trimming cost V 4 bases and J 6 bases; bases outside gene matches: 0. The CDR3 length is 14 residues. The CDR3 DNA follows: TGTGCCAGCAGTGGACTAGCGGGAGGCAATGAGCAGTTCTTC. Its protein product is CASSGLAGGNEQFF.

CDR3: CASSPGTPSSGTQYF. CDR3 nucleotides: TGTGCCAGTAGCCCCGGGACTCCCTCGTCGGGAACGCAGTATTTT. The chain combines TRBV19 with TRBJ2-3; TRBD2 is a possible D gene (6 bases). Trimming took 6 bases from V and 9 from J, leaving 22 bases between them. Per germline, CDR1 LNHDA and CDR2 SQIVND (reference sequence). The CDR3 runs 15 residues.